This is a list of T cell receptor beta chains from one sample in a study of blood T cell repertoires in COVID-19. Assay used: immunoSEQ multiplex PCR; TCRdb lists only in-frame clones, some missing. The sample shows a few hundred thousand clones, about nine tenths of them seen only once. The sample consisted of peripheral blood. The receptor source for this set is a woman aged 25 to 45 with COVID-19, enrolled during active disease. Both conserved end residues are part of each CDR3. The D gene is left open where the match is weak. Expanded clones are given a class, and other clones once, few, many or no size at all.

CDR3 protein: CASSLTTNTEAFF; CDR3 DNA: TGTGCCAGCAGCTTAACAACGAACACTGAAGCTTTCTTT; J gene: TRBJ1-1; V gene: TRBV5-4; clone size: once; D gene: NA
CDR3 protein: CASSPLREEKFF; CDR3 DNA: TGTGCCAGTAGTCCCCTGCGGGAGGAGAAGTTCTTC; J gene: TRBJ2-1; V gene: TRBV19; clone size: NA; D gene: TRBD2
CDR3 protein: CASSPSGSGAYEQYF; CDR3 DNA: TGTGCCAGCAGTCCAAGCGGGAGCGGCGCCTACGAGCAGTACTTC; J gene: TRBJ2-7; V gene: TRBV2; clone size: NA; D gene: TRBD2
CDR3 protein: CASSPRAPTAGNTGELFF; CDR3 DNA: TGTGCCAGCAGCCCCAGGGCCCCGACGGCTGGTAACACCGGGGAGCTGTTTTTT; J gene: TRBJ2-2; V gene: TRBV9; clone size: NA; D gene: NA
CDR3 protein: CASSPPRGGRVDTQYF; CDR3 DNA: TGTGCCAGTAGTCCCCCCCGGGGGGGACGTGTAGATACGCAGTATTTT; J gene: TRBJ2-3; V gene: TRBV19; clone size: NA; D gene: TRBD2
CDR3 protein: CASSGSGQGMNTEAFF; CDR3 DNA: TGTGCCAGCTCGGGGTCAGGACAGGGGATGAACACTGAAGCTTTCTTT; J gene: TRBJ1-1; V gene: TRBV18; clone size: once; D gene: TRBD1
CDR3 protein: CASSLGAADTQYF; CDR3 DNA: TGTGCCAGCAGCTTAGGAGCGGCAGATACGCAGTATTTT; J gene: TRBJ2-3; V gene: TRBV11-2; clone size: NA; D gene: NA
CDR3 protein: CASSGQWGQPQHF; CDR3 DNA: TGTGCCAGCAGTGGACAGTGGGGACAGCCCCAGCATTTT; J gene: TRBJ1-5; V gene: TRBV12-3/TRBV12-4; clone size: NA; D gene: NA
CDR3 protein: CASGRDRGSYEQYF; CDR3 DNA: TGTGCCAGCGGCCGGGACAGGGGCTCCTACGAGCAGTACTTC; J gene: TRBJ2-7; V gene: TRBV6-5; clone size: NA; D gene: TRBD1
CDR3 protein: CAWSRDRQLEAFF; CDR3 DNA: TGTGCCTGGAGCCGGGACAGGCAACTCGAAGCTTTCTTT; J gene: TRBJ1-1; V gene: TRBV30; clone size: NA; D gene: TRBD1
CDR3 protein: CASSLEGGREQFF; CDR3 DNA: TGTGCCAGCAGCCTCGAGGGAGGGCGGGAGCAGTTCTTC; J gene: TRBJ2-1; V gene: TRBV3-1/TRBV3-2; clone size: once; D gene: TRBD2
CDR3 protein: CASSPRDRDSPLHF; CDR3 DNA: TGTGCCAGCAGTCCCCGGGACAGGGATTCACCCCTCCACTTT; J gene: TRBJ1-6; V gene: TRBV28; clone size: NA; D gene: TRBD1
CDR3 protein: CASSFHLAVLSYEQYF; CDR3 DNA: TGTGCCAGCAGTTTTCACCTAGCGGTACTCTCCTACGAGCAGTACTTC; J gene: TRBJ2-7; V gene: TRBV28; clone size: few; D gene: TRBD2
CDR3 protein: CASSLQGGTAYEQYF; CDR3 DNA: TGTGCCAGCAGCTTACAAGGCGGGACGGCCTACGAGCAGTACTTC; J gene: TRBJ2-7; V gene: TRBV7-3; clone size: NA; D gene: NA
CDR3 protein: CSVFLAGGWNEQFF; CDR3 DNA: TGCAGCGTTTTCCTAGCGGGAGGGTGGAATGAGCAGTTCTTC; J gene: TRBJ2-1; V gene: TRBV29-1; clone size: NA; D gene: TRBD2
CDR3 protein: CASSPTQVSNQPQHF; CDR3 DNA: TGCGCCAGCAGTCCCACCCAGGTGAGCAATCAGCCCCAGCATTTT; J gene: TRBJ1-5; V gene: TRBV10-2; clone size: NA; D gene: NA
CDR3 protein: CASSPMGTSGRKTQYF; CDR3 DNA: TGTGCCAGCAGCCCGATGGGGACTAGCGGGAGAAAGACCCAGTACTTC; J gene: TRBJ2-5; V gene: TRBV6-2/TRBV6-3; clone size: NA; D gene: TRBD2
CDR3 protein: CASSSGLSYEQYF; CDR3 DNA: TGTGCCAGCAGCTCAGGACTCTCCTACGAGCAGTACTTC; J gene: TRBJ2-7; V gene: TRBV5-5; clone size: NA; D gene: NA
CDR3 protein: CSVEDSVQGEKLFF; CDR3 DNA: TGCAGCGTTGAAGATTCGGTTCAGGGTGAAAAACTGTTTTTT; J gene: TRBJ1-4; V gene: TRBV29-1; clone size: NA; D gene: NA
CDR3 protein: CASQKVDRGLQPQHF; CDR3 DNA: TGTGCCAGCCAAAAGGTCGACAGGGGGCTTCAGCCCCAGCATTTT; J gene: TRBJ1-5; V gene: TRBV6-5; clone size: NA; D gene: TRBD1
CDR3 protein: CASSYPAGRKRAYEQYF; CDR3 DNA: TGTGCCAGCAGTTATCCTGCCGGGAGGAAGCGGGCCTACGAGCAGTACTTC; J gene: TRBJ2-7; V gene: TRBV6-2/TRBV6-3; clone size: NA; D gene: TRBD2
CDR3 protein: CASMNLDRDNIQYF; CDR3 DNA: TGTGCCAGCATGAATTTGGACAGGGATAACATTCAGTACTTC; J gene: TRBJ2-4; V gene: TRBV28; clone size: NA; D gene: TRBD1
CDR3 protein: CAWTRQVNTEAFF; CDR3 DNA: TGTGCCTGGACGAGACAGGTGAACACTGAAGCTTTCTTT; J gene: TRBJ1-1; V gene: TRBV30; clone size: NA; D gene: NA
CDR3 protein: CASSLAIGQTFATDF; CDR3 DNA: TGTGCCAGCAGTTTAGCTATTGGACAGACCTTTGCAACGGACTTC; J gene: TRBJ2-7; V gene: TRBV28; clone size: NA; D gene: NA
CDR3 protein: CASSYGTGARQPQHF; CDR3 DNA: TGTGCCAGCAGTTACGGGACAGGGGCTCGGCAGCCCCAGCATTTT; J gene: TRBJ1-5; V gene: TRBV6-5; clone size: NA; D gene: TRBD1
CDR3 protein: CASSVSPGGSEKLFF; CDR3 DNA: TGTGCCAGCAGCGTTTCCCCAGGGGGGAGTGAAAAACTGTTTTTT; J gene: TRBJ1-4; V gene: TRBV9; clone size: NA; D gene: TRBD1
CDR3 protein: CASSLGSGGWEQYF; CDR3 DNA: TGTGCCAGCAGCTTAGGTTCCGGAGGGTGGGAGCAGTACTTC; J gene: TRBJ2-7; V gene: TRBV11-1; clone size: NA; D gene: NA
CDR3 protein: CASSVGTESYGYTF; CDR3 DNA: TGTGCCAGCAGCGTAGGGACAGAATCGTATGGCTACACCTTC; J gene: TRBJ1-2; V gene: TRBV9; clone size: NA; D gene: NA
CDR3 protein: CASSLGGNTGELFF; CDR3 DNA: TGCGCCAGCAGCTTGGGCGGTAACACCGGGGAGCTGTTTTTT; J gene: TRBJ2-2; V gene: TRBV5-1; clone size: NA; D gene: NA